This T cell receptor (beta chain) was captured in a study of control samples from healthy donors and cancer patients. Data came from immunoSEQ multiplex PCR; TCRdb stores just in-frame clones and leaves some out. Counted here are some 95,000 clones, approximately 92% occurring once; the ten biggest clones make up around 3%. The sequence derives from a human donor in good health. The donor label of this sample is uncertain. Sample: blood.

This CDR3 is CASSFGTTPGNTIYF. In DNA, the CDR3 is TGTGCCAGCAGCTTCGGGACTACCCCTGGAAACACCATATATTTT. This chain links TRBV5-4 with TRBJ1-3, with a possible D match to TRBD1 (5 bases). Between the trimmed V and J ends, which lost 2 bases and 2 bases, there was a span of 11 bases. The germline gives CDR1 SGHNT, CDR2 YYREEE (reference sequence). The CDR3 has 15 amino acids.